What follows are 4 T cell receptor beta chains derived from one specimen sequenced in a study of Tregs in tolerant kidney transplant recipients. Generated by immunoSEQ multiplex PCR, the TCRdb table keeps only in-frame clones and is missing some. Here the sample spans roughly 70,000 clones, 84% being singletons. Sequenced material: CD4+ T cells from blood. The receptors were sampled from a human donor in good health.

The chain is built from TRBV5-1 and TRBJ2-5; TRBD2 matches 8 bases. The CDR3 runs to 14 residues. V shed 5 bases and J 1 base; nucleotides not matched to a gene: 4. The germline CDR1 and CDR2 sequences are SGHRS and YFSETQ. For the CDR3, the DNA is TGCGCCAGCAGTTGGGGGACTAGCCAAGAGACCCAGTACTTC. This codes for CASSWGTSQETQYF.

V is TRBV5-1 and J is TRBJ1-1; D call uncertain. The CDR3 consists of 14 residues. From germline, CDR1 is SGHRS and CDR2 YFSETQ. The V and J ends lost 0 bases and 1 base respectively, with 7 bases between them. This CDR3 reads CASSLGGWNTEAFF. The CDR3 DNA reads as TGCGCCAGCAGCTTGGGAGGGTGGAACACTGAAGCTTTCTTT.

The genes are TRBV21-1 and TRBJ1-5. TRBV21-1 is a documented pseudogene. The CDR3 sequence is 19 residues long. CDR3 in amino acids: CASSKDGLPGTHSNQPQHF. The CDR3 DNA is TGTGCCAGCAGCAAGGATGGATTACCGGGAACCCATAGCAATCAGCCCCAGCATTTT.

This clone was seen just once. The CDR3 DNA is TGTGCCAGCTCACCCCCTATCGGGAGCGGGATAATGGATACGCAGTATTTT. Its translation: CASSPPIGSGIMDTQYF. V usage is TRBV18 and J usage is TRBJ2-3; 7 bases are a match to TRBD2. There are 17 residues in the CDR3. J was trimmed by 6 bases and V by 3 bases; bases with no gene match: 15. Germline V gene sequence: CDR1 KGHSH, CDR2 LQKENI.